A single sample gave rise to the 14 T cell receptor beta chains below, sequenced in a study of blood T cell repertoires in COVID-19. Here immunoSEQ multiplex PCR was the method, and the copy in TCRdb shows in-frame clones only, minus some. The table lists around 140,000 clones, about 80% of them singletons. Sequenced material: peripheral blood. All receptors come from a human donor in a cohort sampled during active COVID-19.

The chain is built from TRBV9 and TRBJ2-3; 8 bases map to TRBD2. The CDR3 extends over 16 amino acids. J was trimmed by 4 bases and V by 0 bases; bases with no gene match: 7. Germline V gene sequence: CDR1 SGDLS, CDR2 YYNGEE. CDR3 sequence reads: CASSVVSGRVSDTQYF. The CDR3, as DNA: TGTGCCAGCAGCGTAGTCAGCGGGAGAGTCTCAGATACGCAGTATTTT.

There are a few counts of this clone. The chain recombines TRBV5-1 with TRBJ2-7, with D possibly TRBD1 on 5 matching bases. The CDR3 extends over 14 amino acids. The germline gives CDR1 SGHRS, CDR2 YFSETQ. The V gene lost 1 base and the J gene lost 2 bases, with 10 bases spanning the gap. CDR3 residues: CASSLNTGPYEQYF. The CDR3 DNA reads as TGCGCCAGCAGCTTGAATACAGGACCCTACGAGCAGTACTTC.

The chain combines TRBV7-2 with TRBJ1-2; D gene ambiguous. The CDR3 is made up of 11 amino acids. Trimming left V 6 bases short and J 8 bases short, with 10 bases between. CDR1 is SGHTA and CDR2 is FQGNSA in the germline V gene. CDR3 sequence: CASSPTGGYTF. CDR3 sequence (DNA): TGTGCCAGCAGTCCCACGGGGGGCTACACCTTC.

This rearrangement joins TRBV29-1 to TRBJ2-3; 12 bases are a match to TRBD2. V gave up 7 bases and J gave up 6 bases; unmatched junction bases: 8. Germline CDR1 and CDR2: SQVTM and ANQGSEA. This CDR3 comprises 14 residues. CDR3 protein: CSALTSGSWDTQYF. CDR3 nucleotides: TGCAGCGCCTTGACTAGCGGGAGCTGGGATACGCAGTATTTT.

This sequence joins TRBV2 and TRBJ2-7, with 9 bases fitting TRBD1. The germline CDR1 and CDR2 sequences are SNHLY and FYNNEI. Trimming cost V 6 bases and J 1 base; bases outside gene matches: 4. This CDR3 has 14 amino acids. CDR3 bases: TGTGCCAGCAGGGGGGGACAGGGATCCTACGAGCAGTACTTC. This sequence encodes CASRGGQGSYEQYF. Full variable domain (rest looked up from reference TRBV2 and TRBJ2-7): EPEVTQTPSHQVTQMGQEVILRCVPISNHLYFYWYRQILGQKVEFLVSFYNNEISEKSEIFDDQFSVERPDGSNFTLKIRSTKLEDSAMYFCASRGGQGSYEQYFGPGTRLTVT.

This sequence joins TRBV28 and TRBJ1-4; no firm D call. The V gene lost 6 bases and the J gene lost 0 bases, with 5 bases spanning the gap. Germline CDR1 MDHEN, CDR2 SYDVKM. The CDR3 totals 13 residues. CDR3 sequence: CASRGATNEKLFF. CDR3 DNA sequence: TGTGCCAGCAGAGGAGCAACTAATGAAAAACTGTTTTTT. Looking up the rest from reference TRBV28 and TRBJ1-4 gives the full variable domain: DVKVTQSSRYLVKRTGEKVFLECVQDMDHENMFWYRQDPGLGLRLIYFSYDVKMKEKGDIPEGYSVSREKKERFSLILESASTNQTSMYLCASRGATNEKLFFGSGTQLSVL.

This chain uses TRBV6-1 with TRBJ2-3, with TRBD1 as a possible D gene (6 bases). Germline CDR1 reads MNHNS; CDR2 reads SASEGT. The CDR3 covers 13 residues. The V gene lost 3 bases and the J gene lost 4 bases, with 8 bases spanning the gap. Here the CDR3 DNA reads TGTGCCAGCAGTGAGGCAGGGGCAGATACGCAGTATTTT. It is translated as CASSEAGADTQYF.

The chain joins TRBV7-9 to TRBJ1-1; tentatively, D is TRBD1 (5 bases). Looked up from germline, CDR1 is SEHNR and CDR2 is FQNEAQ (reference sequence). V lost 4 bases, J lost 1 base, and 13 bases lay in between. The CDR3 runs 15 residues. CDR3 nucleotide sequence: TGTGCCAGCAGCTCTAGGGGTGGACGGAACACTGAAGCTTTCTTT. Amino acids: CASSSRGGRNTEAFF.

This chain uses TRBV6-1 with TRBJ2-7; 7 nucleotides agree with TRBD1. Germline V lookup: CDR1 MNHNS, CDR2 SASEGT. This CDR3 is built from 14 residues. V lost 2 bases to trimming and J lost 6 bases; unmatched junction nucleotides: 7. CDR3 coding DNA: TGTGCCAGCAGTGAAAGGGGGCGAGGGGTCGAGCAGTACTTC. Amino acid sequence: CASSERGRGVEQYF.

The CDR3 DNA sequence: TGTGCCAGCAGTGAAGACAGGGCCCGCACTGAAGCTTTCTTT. Translating gives CASSEDRARTEAFF. The V and J genes are TRBV6-1 and TRBJ1-1; tentative D call: TRBD1 (6 bases). The CDR3 runs to 14 residues. V lost 1 base and J 4 bases, leaving 10 bases between the germline ends. Looked up from germline, CDR1 is MNHNS and CDR2 is SASEGT.

The rearrangement links TRBV3-1 (or the pseudogene TRBV3-2) to TRBJ1-5; 7 nucleotides line up with TRBD1. The CDR3 is 17 amino acids. V was pared by 4 bases and J by 4 bases, with 13 bases of the junction left unmatched. Germline CDR1 and CDR2: LGHDT and YNNKEL (reference sequence). The CDR3: CASSRSLGAGGNQPQHF. In DNA form, the CDR3 reads TGTGCCAGCAGCCGATCCCTTGGGGCAGGGGGTAATCAGCCCCAGCATTTT.

The V and J genes are TRBV28 and TRBJ1-6; perhaps TRBD1 as D (5 bases). There are 15 residues in the CDR3. Trimming took off 3 bases at V and 10 bases at J, with 16 bases between the two ends. Germline CDR1 MDHEN, CDR2 SYDVKM. The CDR3 bases are TGTGCCAGCAGTTTGATTCAGGGCCGGGGGTCACCCCTCCACTTT. This sequence encodes CASSLIQGRGSPLHF.

The rearrangement uses TRBV3-1 (or the pseudogene TRBV3-2) and TRBJ1-4; 8 bases map to TRBD1. This CDR3 has 16 amino acids. The germline V gene encodes CDR1 LGHDT and CDR2 YNNKEL (reference sequence). After removal of 6 bases from V and 1 base from J, the junction contained 7 bases not matched to a gene. CDR3 protein: CASSRQGTLTNEKLFF. The CDR3 coding sequence is TGTGCCAGCAGTCGACAGGGGACTCTAACTAATGAAAAACTGTTTTTT.

This clone has a handful of counts. The chain links TRBV6-5 to TRBJ1-2, with D perhaps TRBD1 (6 bases). V lost 6 bases and J lost 3, with 14 bases in between. Germline V gene lookup returns CDR1 MNHEY and CDR2 SVGAGI. CDR3 length: 14 amino acids. The CDR3 DNA reads as TGTGCCAGCAGGATCGGACAGCCACACTATGGCTACACCTTC. Its protein product is CASRIGQPHYGYTF.